The 18 T cell receptor beta chains in this list originate from one sample, sequenced in a study of Graves' ophthalmopathy and Graves' hyperthyroidism. TCR beta CDR3 regions were amplified from RNA transcripts. Investigators did first-round RT-PCR with HTBI primers, then second-round multiplex PCR. TCRdb re-derived calls from the multiplex PCR reads in MiXCR, one entry per CDR3 protein. Of approximately 1.2 million distinct CDR3 sequences in the sample, roughly 35% were seen once. Sequencing was performed on peripheral blood or thyroid tissue (not recorded which). Every receptor here comes from an adult man with Graves' hyperthyroidism.

This chain joins TRBV10-3 and TRBJ2-5; 12 bases fit TRBD2. The CDR3 is 15 amino acids. The V gene's germline CDR1 is ENHRY and CDR2 SYGVKD. The J segment lost 5 bases and the V segment lost 8 bases, leaving 9 bases of the junction unmatched. CDR3 amino acids: CAIGLAGGGSETQYF. The CDR3 bases are TGTGCCATCGGGCTAGCGGGAGGGGGGTCGGAGACCCAGTACTTC.

This clonotype was picked up many times. The chain links TRBV7-2 to TRBJ1-6; 8 nucleotides line up with TRBD1. The CDR3 has 15 residues. Germline V gene lookup returns CDR1 SGHTA and CDR2 FQGNSA. V lost 1 base to trimming and J lost 7 bases; unmatched junction nucleotides: 3. CDR3 amino acids: CASSLVRDRNSPLHF. The CDR3 DNA follows: TGTGCCAGCAGCTTAGTTCGGGACAGGAATTCACCCCTCCACTTT.

This clonotype came up a few times. V gene TRBV9 combines with J gene TRBJ1-5, with TRBD1 as a possible D gene (6 bases). The CDR3 covers 17 residues. With 1 base removed from V and 6 bases from J, the gap between germline ends came to 20 bases. Germline V gene sequence: CDR1 SGDLS, CDR2 YYNGEE. CDR3 amino acids: CASSVRIRGSGGQPQHF. The CDR3 nucleotides are TGTGCCAGCAGCGTAAGAATCAGGGGAAGTGGGGGTCAGCCCCAGCATTTT.

The rearrangement joins TRBV10-3 to TRBJ2-7; 8 bases fit TRBD2. The germline V gene encodes CDR1 ENHRY and CDR2 SYGVKD. CDR3 length: 12 residues. Here the CDR3 DNA reads TGTGGGGCGAGCGGGAGTATCTACGAGCAGTACTTC. It specifies CGASGSIYEQYF.

This clonotype was seen a few times. The rearrangement uses TRBV19 and TRBJ1-1, with TRBD1 matching over 8 bases. CDR3 length: 18 residues. With 0 bases clipped from V and 1 base from J, the junction kept 10 bases outside the gene matches. Germline values: CDR1 LNHDA, CDR2 SQIVND (reference sequence). The CDR3 sequence: CASSIEVGRGRGNTEAFF. CDR3 sequence (DNA): TGTGCCAGTAGTATAGAGGTGGGCAGGGGGCGCGGGAACACTGAAGCTTTCTTT. Full variable domain (rest looked up from reference TRBV19 and TRBJ1-1): DGGITQSPKYLFRKEGQNVTLSCEQNLNHDAMYWYRQDPGQGLRLIYYSQIVNDFQKGDIAEGYSVSREKKESFPLTVTSAQKNPTAFYLCASSIEVGRGRGNTEAFFGQGTRLTVV.

This clonotype was counted ten times or more. This chain uses TRBV7-8 with TRBJ2-7, with D possibly matching TRBD2 (6 bases). Trimming pared 5 bases from V and 2 bases from J, leaving 13 bases between. CDR3 size: 14 residues. Per germline, CDR1 SGHVS and CDR2 FQNEAQ. In DNA form, the CDR3 reads TGTGCCAGCAGCGCGTCCGGGAGTACCTACGAGCAGTACTTC. Translating it yields CASSASGSTYEQYF.

This clonotype was observed a few times. The gene calls are TRBV19 and TRBJ2-2; D possibly uses TRBD1 or TRBD2 (6 bases each). This CDR3 comprises 15 residues. The germline CDR1 and CDR2 sequences are LNHDA and SQIVND (reference sequence). V was pared by 6 bases and J by 4 bases, with 15 bases between. The CDR3 nucleotides are TGTGCCAGTAGCCGCGGGGACATCGGCACCGGGGAGCTGTTTTTT. Protein product: CASSRGDIGTGELFF. Full variable domain (rest looked up from reference TRBV19 and TRBJ2-2): DGGITQSPKYLFRKEGQNVTLSCEQNLNHDAMYWYRQDPGQGLRLIYYSQIVNDFQKGDIAEGYSVSREKKESFPLTVTSAQKNPTAFYLCASSRGDIGTGELFFGEGSRLTVL.

V usage is TRBV24-1 and J usage is TRBJ2-3; 7 bases fit TRBD1. CDR1 is KGHDR, CDR2 SFDVKD, per germline. The CDR3 consists of 16 residues. The V gene end was trimmed by 3 bases and the J gene end by 2 bases; junction bases not matched to a gene: 7. The CDR3 here is CATSDLTGEHTDTQYF. CDR3 sequence (DNA): TGTGCCACCAGTGATCTCACAGGGGAACACACAGATACGCAGTATTTT.

This clonotype was seen at least ten times. The chain couples TRBV11-3 to TRBJ2-2; perhaps TRBD1 as D (6 bases). This CDR3 region has 15 residues. Germline V gives CDR1 SGHNT, CDR2 YENEEA. V was shortened by 3 bases and J by 3 bases, with 11 bases between the two germline ends. The CDR3 DNA follows: TGTGCCAGCAGCTTTGGCAGGGGCCACACCGGGGAGCTGTTTTTT. It codes for CASSFGRGHTGELFF.

A remark on this clonotype: Given a much more abundant clone one base away, this may be a read error. The chain couples TRBV20-1 to TRBJ1-1; possibly TRBD1 for D (5 bases). Trimming stripped 0 bases from V and 1 base from J, with 15 bases between. Germline CDR1 reads DFQATT; CDR2 reads SNEGSKA (reference sequence). This CDR3 has 16 amino acids. The CDR3 nucleotides are TGCAGTGCTAGAGAAGGAGTGGGCAGGGCGAACACTGAAGCTTTCTTT. As protein: CSAREGVGRANTEAFF.

This clonotype was found many times. This chain joins TRBV6-5 and TRBJ1-2; D is perhaps TRBD1 (5 bases). V was shortened by 3 bases and J by 6 bases, with 11 bases between the two germline ends. The CDR3 sequence is 13 residues long. Germline V gene lookup returns CDR1 MNHEY and CDR2 SVGAGI. DNA of the CDR3: TGTGCCAGCAGTTATCAGGGTTTCAATGGCTACACCTTC. Translating it yields CASSYQGFNGYTF.

There are a few counts of this clonotype. The genes are TRBV2 and TRBJ2-2; D is possibly TRBD1 (7 bases). Germline V gene lookup returns CDR1 SNHLY and CDR2 FYNNEI. V lost 6 bases to trimming and J lost 3 bases, with 14 bases between them. This CDR3 spans 15 amino acids. CDR3 nucleotide sequence: TGTGCCAGCAGGGCGGGACAGATTGACACCGGGGAGCTGTTTTTT. As protein: CASRAGQIDTGELFF.

This clonotype was seen a few times. The chain links TRBV12-3 or TRBV12-4 to TRBJ2-7; D perhaps matches TRBD2 (6 bases). The CDR3 covers 14 residues. The V gene lost 0 bases and the J gene lost 4 bases, with 10 bases spanning the gap. CDR3 sequence: CASSLARSGYEQYF. CDR3 sequence (DNA): TGTGCCAGCAGTTTAGCTAGAAGCGGGTACGAGCAGTACTTC.

V gene TRBV7-3 combines with J gene TRBJ2-2; a possible D gene is TRBD1 (6 bases). In germline, CDR1 is SGHTA, CDR2 FQGTGA. The V end was cut by 5 bases, the J end by 1 base, with 14 bases between. The CDR3 has 16 amino acids. The CDR3 DNA reads TGTGCCAGCAGCCCCGCCCGGGACATGAACACCGGGGAGCTGTTTTTT. As protein: CASSPARDMNTGELFF.

This clonotype has just a few counts. The chain joins TRBV27 to TRBJ2-7; TRBD2 matches at 7 bases. V was pared by 2 bases and J by 4 bases, with 5 bases of the junction left unmatched. The germline gives CDR1 MNHEY, CDR2 SMNVEV (reference sequence). The CDR3 sequence is 14 residues long. The CDR3 here is CASSLSGMKYEQYF. CDR3 bases: TGTGCCAGCAGTTTAAGCGGGATGAAGTACGAGCAGTACTTC.

This clonotype has at least ten counts. V usage is TRBV12-3 or TRBV12-4 and J usage is TRBJ2-7; 7 bases are a match to TRBD1. The CDR3 runs to 11 residues. The junction had 1 base not matched to a gene; V was cut back by 6 bases and J by 5 bases. The CDR3 nucleotides read TGTGCCAGCAGCGACAGGGACGAGCAGTACTTC. This codes for CASSDRDEQYF.

To note about this clonotype: Because the CDR3's place on the DNA is in doubt, the DNA is left out and the CDR3 is given as listed by TCRdb. V is TRBV2 and J is TRBJ2-7; the table's D call, TRBD2, has no DNA check behind it. Germline V gene lookup returns CDR1 SNHLY and CDR2 FYNNEI. The CDR3 length equals 16 residues, ends included. CDR3 sequence: CACSARGRVTAYEQYF.

The genes are TRBV30 and TRBJ2-5; 7 positions agree with TRBD1. The CDR3 contains 13 residues. Germline V gives CDR1 GTSNPN, CDR2 SVGIG (reference sequence). Trimming at V came to 1 base and at J to 4 bases, leaving 3 bases not matched to a gene. The CDR3 DNA reads TGTGCCTGGAGTGGACAGGGCCCAGAGACCCAGTACTTC. Protein product: CAWSGQGPETQYF.